A single sample is the source of the 10 T cell receptor beta chains below, sequenced in a study of blood T cell repertoires in COVID-19. The protocol was immunoSEQ multiplex PCR, while the TCRdb copy is restricted to in-frame clones and leaves out a portion. In the table there are around 250,000 clones, about 82% of which are singletons. Sequencing was carried out using peripheral blood. The origin of the receptors is an elderly man with acute or convalescent COVID-19.

The V and J genes are TRBV4-1 and TRBJ1-5; 7 bases align to TRBD1. The length of the CDR3 is 15 residues. Germline-derived CDR1 and CDR2 are MGHRA and YSYEKL. The J segment lost 6 bases and the V segment lost 4 bases, leaving 9 bases of the junction unmatched. In DNA, the CDR3 is TGCGCCAGCAGCCGCGGGACATCAGGGGGTCAGCCCCAGCATTTT. Translation gives CASSRGTSGGQPQHF.

As regards this clone: Other DNA sequences in this specimen translate into the identical CDR3. The V and J genes are TRBV18 and TRBJ2-7; D unclear. The CDR3 runs 13 residues. The V and J ends lost 3 bases and 0 bases respectively, with 6 bases between them. Germline CDR1 is KGHSH and CDR2 is LQKENI. CDR3 coding DNA: TGTGCCAGCTCACCCAGGTCCTCCTACGAGCAGTACTTC. This codes for CASSPRSSYEQYF.

The genes are TRBV5-1 and TRBJ1-6; possibly TRBD1 for D (5 bases). The CDR3 runs to 13 residues. Trimming cost V 4 bases and J 5 bases, with 7 bases left between them. From germline, CDR1 is SGHRS and CDR2 YFSETQ. Written as DNA, the CDR3 is TGCGCCAGCAGCCTGGACAATAATTCACCCCTCCACTTT. Protein sequence: CASSLDNNSPLHF. Together with reference TRBV5-1 and TRBJ1-6, the CDR3 gives the full variable domain: KAGVTQTPRYLIKTRGQQVTLSCSPISGHRSVSWYQQTPGQGLQFLFEYFSETQRNKGNFPGRFSGRQFSNSRSEMNVSTLELGDSALYLCASSLDNNSPLHFGNGTRLTVT.

The CDR3 nucleotides read TGTGCCAGCAGTGCCCCAAGAGGGGCAGGGGGCGAGCAGTACTTC. Protein: CASSAPRGAGGEQYF. The chain links TRBV25-1 to TRBJ2-7; TRBD1 aligns across 7 bases. CDR1 is MGHDK and CDR2 is SYGVNS in the germline V gene. The CDR3 has 15 amino acids. V was clipped by 4 bases and J by 6 bases; unmatched bases: 12.

The V gene is TRBV5-4, the J gene TRBJ1-1; TRBD1 matches 8 bases. The germline gives CDR1 SGHNT, CDR2 YYREEE (reference sequence). J gave up 4 bases and V 2 bases, and 4 bases lay outside the gene matches. The CDR3 extends over 14 amino acids. CDR3 coding DNA: TGTGCCAGCAGCTTAAACAGGGGGGCCACTGAAGCTTTCTTT. Protein product: CASSLNRGATEAFF. The whole variable domain, filled in from reference TRBV5-4 and TRBJ1-1, reads ETGVTQSPTHLIKTRGQQVTLRCSSQSGHNTVSWYQQALGQGPQFIFQYYREEENGRGNFPPRFSGLQFPNYSSELNVNALELDDSALYLCASSLNRGATEAFFGQGTRLTVV.

This clone has a handful of counts. J is TRBJ1-2 and V is TRBV6-5; tentative D call: TRBD1 (6 bases). The ends were cut back, 6 bases at V and 8 bases at J, with 19 bases in the middle. Germline assignment: CDR1 MNHEY and CDR2 SVGAGI. This CDR3 comprises 14 residues. The CDR3 region has the DNA TGTGCCAGCAGGCCCCCCCTGGGGGCGGAGGGCTACACCTTC. The encoded protein is CASRPPLGAEGYTF.

The chain uses TRBV2 and TRBJ1-2; 8 nucleotides align to TRBD1. V trimming: 4 bases; J trimming: 2 bases; junction bases outside the gene matches: 6. Germline V gene data show CDR1 as SNHLY and CDR2 as FYNNEI. This CDR3 contains 15 residues. The CDR3 coding sequence is TGTGCCAGCAGTGCCGGACAGGGACAAAACTATGGCTACACCTTC. It yields the protein CASSAGQGQNYGYTF.

V usage is TRBV2 and J usage is TRBJ2-7, with D possibly TRBD1 on 5 matching bases. Between the trimmed V and J ends, which lost 4 bases and 2 bases, there was a span of 9 bases. CDR1 and CDR2 from the germline V gene are SNHLY and FYNNEI. CDR3 length equals 13 residues. CDR3 nucleotides: TGTGCCAGCAGTGTTTGGGGCCCCTACGAGCAGTACTTC. Translating gives CASSVWGPYEQYF.

Regarding this clone: Sequence at one end of the junction differs from germline and may be a read error. The chain combines TRBV7-7 with TRBJ2-5; 13 bases match TRBD2. The CDR3 is made up of 17 amino acids. Germline CDR1 and CDR2: SSHAT and FNYEAQ (reference sequence). The chain's CDR3 is CASSPGLAGASSETQYF. CDR3 coding DNA: TGTGCTAGCAGCCCCGGACTAGCGGGAGCGTCAAGTGAGACCCAGTACTTC.

This CDR3 reads CASSLGGVNNYGYTF. The CDR3 DNA sequence: TGTGCCAGCAGCTTAGGGGGCGTGAATAACTATGGCTACACCTTC. The genes are TRBV7-9 and TRBJ1-2; D may be TRBD1 (5 bases). The CDR3 runs to 15 residues. Between the trimmed V and J ends, which lost 1 base and 1 base, there was a span of 10 bases. Germline loops: CDR1 SEHNR, CDR2 FQNEAQ (reference sequence).